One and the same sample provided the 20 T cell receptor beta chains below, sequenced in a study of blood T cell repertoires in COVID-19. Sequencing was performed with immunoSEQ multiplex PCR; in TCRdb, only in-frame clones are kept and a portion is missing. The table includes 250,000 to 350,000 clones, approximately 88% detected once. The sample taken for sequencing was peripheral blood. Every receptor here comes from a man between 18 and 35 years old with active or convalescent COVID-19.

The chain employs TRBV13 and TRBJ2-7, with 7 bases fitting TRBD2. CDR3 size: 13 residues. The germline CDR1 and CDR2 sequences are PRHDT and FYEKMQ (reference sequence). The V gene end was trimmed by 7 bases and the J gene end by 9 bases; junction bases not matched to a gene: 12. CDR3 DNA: TGTGCCAGCAACGCGGGGACTACTCCCGCGCAGTACTTC. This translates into CASNAGTTPAQYF.

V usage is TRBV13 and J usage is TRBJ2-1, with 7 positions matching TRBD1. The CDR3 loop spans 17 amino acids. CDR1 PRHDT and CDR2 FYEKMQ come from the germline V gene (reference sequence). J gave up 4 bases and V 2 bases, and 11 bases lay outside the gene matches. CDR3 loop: CASSLQMGNRGYNEQFF. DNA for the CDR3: TGTGCCAGCAGCTTACAGATGGGGAACAGGGGATACAATGAGCAGTTCTTC.

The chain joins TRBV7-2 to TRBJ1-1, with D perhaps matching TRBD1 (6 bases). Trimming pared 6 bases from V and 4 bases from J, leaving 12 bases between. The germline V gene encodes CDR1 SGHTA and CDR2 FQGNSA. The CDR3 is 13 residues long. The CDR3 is CASSSTGFTEAFF. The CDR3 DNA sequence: TGTGCCAGCAGTTCCACAGGGTTCACTGAAGCTTTCTTT.

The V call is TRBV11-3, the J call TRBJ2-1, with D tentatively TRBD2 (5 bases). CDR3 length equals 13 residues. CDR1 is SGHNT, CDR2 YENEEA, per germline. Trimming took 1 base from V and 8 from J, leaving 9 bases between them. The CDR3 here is CASSLGEGHEQFF. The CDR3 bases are TGTGCCAGCAGCTTAGGTGAGGGCCATGAGCAGTTCTTC. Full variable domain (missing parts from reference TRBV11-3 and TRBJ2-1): EAGVVQSPRYKIIEKKQPVAFWCNPISGHNTLYWYLQNLGQGPELLIRYENEEAVDDSQLPKDRFSAERLKGVDSTLKIQPAELGDSAVYLCASSLGEGHEQFFGPGTRLTVL.

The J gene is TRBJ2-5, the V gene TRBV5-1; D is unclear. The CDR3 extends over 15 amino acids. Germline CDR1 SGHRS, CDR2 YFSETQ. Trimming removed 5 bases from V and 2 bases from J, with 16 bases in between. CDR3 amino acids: CASRLQTTNQETQYF. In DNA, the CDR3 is TGCGCCAGCAGATTACAGACGACCAATCAAGAGACCCAGTACTTC.

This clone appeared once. CDR3 sequence: CASSQDLVGSLNSPLHF. For the CDR3, the DNA is TGCGCCAGCAGCCAAGATCTAGTAGGCAGTCTTAATTCACCCCTCCACTTT. This chain joins TRBV4-1 and TRBJ1-6, with D uncertain. The germline V and J ends were trimmed by 0 bases and 6 bases, with 15 bases remaining between them. Looked up from germline, CDR1 is MGHRA and CDR2 is YSYEKL. The CDR3 length is 17 residues.

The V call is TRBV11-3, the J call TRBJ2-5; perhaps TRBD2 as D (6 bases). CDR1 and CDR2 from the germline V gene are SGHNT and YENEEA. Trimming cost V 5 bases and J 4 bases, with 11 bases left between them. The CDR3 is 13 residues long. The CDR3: CASSPDGGETQYF. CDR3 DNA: TGTGCCAGCAGCCCGGACGGGGGAGAGACCCAGTACTTC.

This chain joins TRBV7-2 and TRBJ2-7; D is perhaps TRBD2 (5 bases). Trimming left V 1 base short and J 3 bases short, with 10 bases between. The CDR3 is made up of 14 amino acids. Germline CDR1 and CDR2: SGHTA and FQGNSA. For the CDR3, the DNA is TGTGCCAGCAGCTTAGGGACTCGCATCTACGAGCAGTACTTC. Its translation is CASSLGTRIYEQYF.

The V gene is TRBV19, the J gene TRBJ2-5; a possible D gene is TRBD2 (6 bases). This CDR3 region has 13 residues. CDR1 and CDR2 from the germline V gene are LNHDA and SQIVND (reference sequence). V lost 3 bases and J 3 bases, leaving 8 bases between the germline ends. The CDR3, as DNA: TGTGCCAGTAGTATCTGGGGGGAAGAGACCCAGTACTTC. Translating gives CASSIWGEETQYF.

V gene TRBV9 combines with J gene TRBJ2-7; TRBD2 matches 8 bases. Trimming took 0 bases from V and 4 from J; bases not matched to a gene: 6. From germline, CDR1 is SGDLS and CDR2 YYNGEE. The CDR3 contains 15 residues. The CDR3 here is CASSVGGGGLYEQYF. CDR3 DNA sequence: TGTGCCAGCAGCGTAGGTGGCGGGGGGCTGTACGAGCAGTACTTC.

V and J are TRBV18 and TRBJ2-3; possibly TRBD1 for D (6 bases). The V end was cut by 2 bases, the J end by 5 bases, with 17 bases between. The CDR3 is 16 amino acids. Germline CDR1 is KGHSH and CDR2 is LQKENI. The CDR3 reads CASSPWSTGQGDTQYF. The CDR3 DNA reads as TGTGCCAGCTCACCATGGAGTACAGGGCAGGGAGATACGCAGTATTTT.

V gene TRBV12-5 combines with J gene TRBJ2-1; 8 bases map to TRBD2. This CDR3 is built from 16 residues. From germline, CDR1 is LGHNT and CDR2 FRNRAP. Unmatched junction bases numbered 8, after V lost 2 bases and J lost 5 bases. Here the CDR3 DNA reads TGTGCTAGTGGTTTGACGGGGGGGCTGTCCCACAATGAGCAGTTCTTC. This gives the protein CASGLTGGLSHNEQFF.

CDR3 DNA: TGTGCCAGCAGCTTAGTACTAGCGGGGGGCCACTACAATGAGCAGTTCTTC. As protein: CASSLVLAGGHYNEQFF. This chain joins TRBV7-6 and TRBJ2-1; 12 nucleotides match TRBD2. With V trimmed by 1 base and J by 3 bases, 4 bases remained unmatched. In germline, CDR1 is SGHVS, CDR2 FNYEAQ. CDR3 length: 17 residues.

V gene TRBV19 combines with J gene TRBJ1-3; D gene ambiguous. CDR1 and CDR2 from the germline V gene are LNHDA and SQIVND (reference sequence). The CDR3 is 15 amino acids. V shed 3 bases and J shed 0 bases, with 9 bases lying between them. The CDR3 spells CASSMGTASGNTIYF. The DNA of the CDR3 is TGTGCCAGTAGTATGGGCACCGCCTCTGGAAACACCATATATTTT.

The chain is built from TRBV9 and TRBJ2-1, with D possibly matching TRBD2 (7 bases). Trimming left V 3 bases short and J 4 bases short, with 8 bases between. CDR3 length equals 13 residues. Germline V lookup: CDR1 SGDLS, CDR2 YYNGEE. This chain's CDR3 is CASSEGGYNEQFF. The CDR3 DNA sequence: TGTGCCAGCAGCGAGGGGGGGTACAATGAGCAGTTCTTC.

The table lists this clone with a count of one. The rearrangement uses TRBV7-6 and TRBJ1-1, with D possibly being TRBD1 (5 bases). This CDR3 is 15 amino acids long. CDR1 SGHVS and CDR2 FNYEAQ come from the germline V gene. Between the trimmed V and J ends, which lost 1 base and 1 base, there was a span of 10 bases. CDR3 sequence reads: CASSLEEGENTEAFF. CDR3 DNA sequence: TGTGCCAGCAGCTTAGAGGAAGGGGAGAACACTGAAGCTTTCTTT.

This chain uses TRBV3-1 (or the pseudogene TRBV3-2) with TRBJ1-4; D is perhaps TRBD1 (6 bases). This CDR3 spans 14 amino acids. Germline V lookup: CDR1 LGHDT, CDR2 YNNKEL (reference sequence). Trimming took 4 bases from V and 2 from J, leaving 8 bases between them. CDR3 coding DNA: TGTGCCAGCAGCCGACAGGCGACTAATGAAAAACTGTTTTTT. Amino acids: CASSRQATNEKLFF.

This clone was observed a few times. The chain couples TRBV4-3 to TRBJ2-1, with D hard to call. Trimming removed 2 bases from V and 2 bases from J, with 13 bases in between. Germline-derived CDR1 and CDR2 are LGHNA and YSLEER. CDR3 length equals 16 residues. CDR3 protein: CASSQQALGPYNEQFF. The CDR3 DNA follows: TGCGCCAGCAGCCAACAAGCCCTGGGCCCCTACAATGAGCAGTTCTTC.

CDR3 sequence reads: CASSEGRGPDTQYF. The CDR3 DNA follows: TGTGCCAGCAGTGAAGGGAGGGGCCCAGATACGCAGTATTTT. The V gene is TRBV6-1, the J gene TRBJ2-3; D may be TRBD2 (6 bases). Germline loops: CDR1 MNHNS, CDR2 SASEGT. The V and J ends lost 1 base and 4 bases respectively, with 9 bases between them. The CDR3 covers 14 residues.

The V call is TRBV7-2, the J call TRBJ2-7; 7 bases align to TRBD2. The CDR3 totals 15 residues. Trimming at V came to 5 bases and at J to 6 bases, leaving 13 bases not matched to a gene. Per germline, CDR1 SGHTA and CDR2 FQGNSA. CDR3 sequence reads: CASSQAMRLAGEQYF. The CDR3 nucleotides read TGTGCCAGCAGCCAGGCTATGAGACTAGCCGGCGAGCAGTACTTC.